The 25 T cell receptor beta chains listed next were all sequenced from one sample in a study of blood T cell repertoires in COVID-19. This table comes from immunoSEQ multiplex PCR, and its TCRdb copy is limited to in-frame clones, with some not included. The sample lists about 150,000 clones, 70% to 90% seen once, with approximately 5% in the top ten. The sequencing input was peripheral blood. The receptors here all came from a woman aged 45-65 years with acute or convalescent COVID-19.

The V gene is TRBV10-3, the J gene TRBJ1-1; D is ambiguous. From germline, CDR1 is ENHRY and CDR2 SYGVKD. CDR3 length: 15 residues. V dropped 0 bases and J dropped 4 bases, with 12 bases sitting between them. The DNA for the CDR3 is TGTGCCATCAGTGAGTCGAATAGGCGGATCACTGAAGCTTTCTTT. It yields the protein CAISESNRRITEAFF.

The rearrangement joins TRBV7-8 to TRBJ2-1, with 9 bases matching TRBD2. This CDR3 spans 14 amino acids. CDR1 SGHVS and CDR2 FQNEAQ come from the germline V gene. V was pared by 4 bases and J by 4 bases, with 2 bases of the junction left unmatched. The chain's CDR3 is CASSSTSGYNEQFF. CDR3 sequence (DNA): TGTGCCAGCAGCTCGACTAGCGGATACAATGAGCAGTTCTTC.

The chain combines TRBV19 with TRBJ2-1, with 9 nucleotides matching TRBD1. V trimming: 6 bases; J trimming: 6 bases; junction bases outside the gene matches: 9. Germline lookup yields CDR1 LNHDA and CDR2 SQIVND (reference sequence). The CDR3 totals 15 residues. The CDR3 nucleotides read TGTGCCAGTAGATCGACAGGGGGGGTTTTCAATGAGCAGTTCTTC. It encodes CASRSTGGVFNEQFF. Drawing the rest from reference TRBV19 and TRBJ2-1, the complete variable domain is DGGITQSPKYLFRKEGQNVTLSCEQNLNHDAMYWYRQDPGQGLRLIYYSQIVNDFQKGDIAEGYSVSREKKESFPLTVTSAQKNPTAFYLCASRSTGGVFNEQFFGPGTRLTVL.

This chain uses TRBV6-5 with TRBJ1-5; the match to TRBD1 covers 7 bases. The germline V gene encodes CDR1 MNHEY and CDR2 SVGAGI. CDR3 length: 16 residues. Germline trimming cut 0 bases from V and 7 bases from J; bases unmatched to any gene: 9. The CDR3 DNA follows: TGTGCCAGCAGTTACTCGAGCCCAGGGGGAGGCCAGCCCCAGCATTTT. It translates to CASSYSSPGGGQPQHF.

The rearrangement joins TRBV7-2 to TRBJ2-1; maybe TRBD2 (6 bases). V dropped 1 base and J dropped 6 bases, with 10 bases sitting between them. The CDR3 runs 14 residues. From germline, CDR1 is SGHTA and CDR2 FQGNSA. CDR3 nucleotide sequence: TGTGCCAGCAGCTTAGGACTAGACCCCAATGAGCAGTTCTTC. Translating it yields CASSLGLDPNEQFF.

In its sample, this clone was seen a few times. The chain carries TRBV28 and TRBJ2-4; D unclear. The V gene's germline CDR1 is MDHEN and CDR2 SYDVKM. V was pared by 1 base and J by 2 bases, with 6 bases between. The CDR3 totals 14 residues. CDR3 loop: CASSLLDTKNIQYF. CDR3 bases: TGTGCCAGCAGTTTATTAGATACCAAAAACATTCAGTACTTC.

This chain joins TRBV6-6 and TRBJ1-1, with D hard to call. The V end lost 6 bases, the J end lost 3 bases, and 14 bases lay between the germline ends. Germline V gene sequence: CDR1 MNHNY, CDR2 SVGAGI (reference sequence). The CDR3 runs 14 residues. The chain's CDR3 is CASRTGSRYTEAFF. The CDR3 nucleotides read TGTGCCAGCAGAACGGGGTCGAGGTACACTGAAGCTTTCTTT.

The chain recombines TRBV7-9 with TRBJ2-7; tentatively, D is TRBD1 (6 bases). This CDR3 contains 15 residues. Germline CDR1 is SEHNR and CDR2 is FQNEAQ (reference sequence). Trimming removed 4 bases from V and 2 bases from J, with 15 bases in between. CDR3 loop: CASSSGQKTPYEQYF. The CDR3 bases are TGTGCCAGCAGCTCGGGACAAAAGACGCCCTACGAGCAGTACTTC.

In this sample, this clone turned up once. J is TRBJ2-2 and V is TRBV4-3; D possibly corresponds to TRBD1 (6 bases). Trimming pared 0 bases from V and 1 base from J, leaving 9 bases between. Germline CDR1 reads LGHNA; CDR2 reads YSLEER. This CDR3 is 16 amino acids long. In DNA form, the CDR3 reads TGCGCCAGCAGCCAAGATCCGGACAGGAACACCGGGGAGCTGTTTTTT. Translation gives CASSQDPDRNTGELFF.

V usage is TRBV7-6 and J usage is TRBJ1-3; D not certain. Trimming took 5 bases from V and 0 from J, leaving 14 bases between them. CDR3 size: 16 residues. Germline V gives CDR1 SGHVS, CDR2 FNYEAQ. The CDR3 sequence: CASSAWATTSGNTIYF. DNA of the CDR3: TGTGCCAGCAGCGCCTGGGCGACAACCTCTGGAAACACCATATATTTT.

The chain has TRBV29-1 and TRBJ2-1; 7 bases line up with TRBD1. Losses at the gene ends were 6 bases for V and 8 bases for J; bases not matched to a gene: 16. From germline, CDR1 is SQVTM and CDR2 ANQGSEA. This CDR3 is built from 15 residues. The CDR3 sequence is CSVIFYRQGGDEQFF. CDR3 nucleotides: TGCAGCGTCATATTCTACCGACAGGGTGGGGATGAGCAGTTCTTC.

The chain employs TRBV4-2 and TRBJ1-2; D is perhaps TRBD1 (5 bases). There are 15 residues in the CDR3. CDR1 is LGHNA and CDR2 is YNFKEQ in the germline V gene. V lost 3 bases and J 2 bases, leaving 13 bases between the germline ends. The CDR3 bases are TGTGCCAGCAGCCAGGCATCGCCAGGGAACTATGGCTACACCTTC. As protein: CASSQASPGNYGYTF.

This clone was seen a few times. This rearrangement joins TRBV19 to TRBJ1-2; D remains unclear. Germline CDR1 LNHDA, CDR2 SQIVND (reference sequence). Trimming took 0 bases from V and 4 from J, leaving 15 bases between them. The CDR3 contains 16 residues. The CDR3 spells CASSIDLPGGLYGYTF. The CDR3 region has the DNA TGTGCCAGTAGTATAGACCTCCCTGGCGGACTCTATGGCTACACCTTC. The entire variable domain, with the rest obtained from reference TRBV19 and TRBJ1-2, is as follows: DGGITQSPKYLFRKEGQNVTLSCEQNLNHDAMYWYRQDPGQGLRLIYYSQIVNDFQKGDIAEGYSVSREKKESFPLTVTSAQKNPTAFYLCASSIDLPGGLYGYTFGSGTRLTVV.

The chain uses TRBV18 and TRBJ1-2; 8 nucleotides match TRBD1. This CDR3 is built from 14 residues. Per germline, CDR1 KGHSH and CDR2 LQKENI. The V gene end was trimmed by 3 bases and the J gene end by 5 bases; junction bases not matched to a gene: 5. The CDR3 nucleotides read TGTGCCAGCTCACCGACAGGGGACCCTTATGGCTACACCTTC. Its translation: CASSPTGDPYGYTF.

This chain connects TRBV7-2 to TRBJ2-5; 7 bases match TRBD1. The CDR3 is 15 residues long. V was pared by 5 bases and J by 5 bases, with 11 bases of the junction left unmatched. The germline CDR1 and CDR2 sequences are SGHTA and FQGNSA. The CDR3 DNA reads as TGTGCCAGCAGCCGGAAAGGGGGCGCATGGGAGACCCAGTACTTC. This gives the protein CASSRKGGAWETQYF.

The rearrangement uses TRBV3-1 (or the pseudogene TRBV3-2) and TRBJ1-2, with D tentatively TRBD1 (5 bases). This CDR3 comprises 18 residues. Trimming left V 0 bases short and J 0 bases short, with 17 bases between. CDR1 LGHDT and CDR2 YNNKEL come from the germline V gene (reference sequence). The CDR3 nucleotides read TGTGCCAGCAGCCAAGATAACGCTTTGAGACAGTCTAACTATGGCTACACCTTC. This sequence encodes CASSQDNALRQSNYGYTF.

This clone was seen just once. The J gene is TRBJ1-1, the V gene TRBV12-3 or TRBV12-4, with 7 bases identical to TRBD1. The CDR3 is 12 amino acids. The J segment lost 6 bases and the V segment lost 6 bases, leaving 4 bases of the junction unmatched. The CDR3 loop reads CASSDRVAEAFF. CDR3 nucleotides: TGTGCCAGCAGCGACAGGGTGGCTGAAGCTTTCTTT.

This chain joins TRBV10-1 and TRBJ2-5; 11 bases fit TRBD2. In germline, CDR1 is WNHNN, CDR2 SYGVQD (reference sequence). CDR3 length: 16 residues. V was clipped by 7 bases and J by 1 base; unmatched bases: 8. Written as DNA, the CDR3 is TGCGCCAGCACCGAGCATAGCGGGGGGGCCCAAGAGACCCAGTACTTC. Translation gives CASTEHSGGAQETQYF.

The chain combines TRBV3-1 (or the pseudogene TRBV3-2) with TRBJ2-1; 8 bases map to TRBD2. Germline CDR1 and CDR2: LGHDT and YNNKEL (reference sequence). J gave up 7 bases and V 1 base, and 6 bases lay outside the gene matches. The CDR3 totals 15 residues. The CDR3 DNA sequence: TGTGCCAGCAGCCAAGTTAGCGGGGCGCCAAATGAGCAGTTCTTC. Amino acid sequence: CASSQVSGAPNEQFF.

This clone was detected only once. The chain uses TRBV7-3 and TRBJ2-1, with 8 positions matching TRBD1. CDR1 and CDR2 (germline): SGHTA, FQGTGA. The CDR3 covers 15 residues. V was pared by 1 base and J by 8 bases, with 7 bases of the junction left unmatched. DNA of the CDR3: TGTGCCAGCAGCTTAAGGCAGGGGGCGAGCCATGAGCAGTTCTTC. This encodes CASSLRQGASHEQFF.

This rearrangement joins TRBV7-8 to TRBJ2-4; D remains unclear. Germline lookup yields CDR1 SGHVS and CDR2 FQNEAQ. V shed 6 bases and J shed 0 bases, with 9 bases lying between them. This CDR3 is built from 14 residues. The CDR3 nucleotides are TGTGCCAGCAGTACAAGAGGAGCCAAAAACATTCAGTACTTC. Its protein product is CASSTRGAKNIQYF.

This chain links TRBV4-2 with TRBJ1-3; D is ambiguous. The CDR3 totals 15 residues. Germline V gene data show CDR1 as LGHNA and CDR2 as YNFKEQ. Trimming pared 0 bases from V and 3 bases from J, leaving 9 bases between. Written as DNA, the CDR3 is TGTGCCAGCAGCCAAGATCCAGGCAATGGAAACACCATATATTTT. Amino acid sequence: CASSQDPGNGNTIYF.

CDR3 sequence reads: CASSPQGFGGYTF. The CDR3 nucleotides are TGTGCCAGCAGCCCACAGGGGTTCGGTGGCTACACCTTC. The chain is built from TRBV7-9 and TRBJ1-2, with TRBD1 matching over 7 bases. The CDR3 runs 13 residues. V gave up 5 bases and J gave up 7 bases; unmatched junction bases: 7. Germline CDR1 is SEHNR and CDR2 is FQNEAQ (reference sequence). The full variable domain, completed using reference TRBV7-9 and TRBJ1-2, is DTGVSQNPRHKITKRGQNVTFRCDPISEHNRLYWYRQTLGQGPEFLTYFQNEAQLEKSRLLSDRFSAERPKGSFSTLEIQRTEQGDSAMYLCASSPQGFGGYTFGSGTRLTVV.

The rearrangement uses TRBV3-1 (or the pseudogene TRBV3-2) and TRBJ1-5; maybe TRBD1 (5 bases). The CDR3 consists of 13 residues. The V gene's germline CDR1 is LGHDT and CDR2 YNNKEL (reference sequence). V was cut by 4 bases and J by 5 bases, with 9 bases left in between. The CDR3 sequence: CASSRQLDQPQHF. CDR3 coding DNA: TGTGCCAGCAGCCGACAGCTTGATCAGCCCCAGCATTTT.

The chain is built from TRBV5-6 and TRBJ2-7; TRBD1 agrees at 7 bases. The trim removed 4 bases at V and 5 bases at J, leaving 12 bases unmatched. The CDR3 is 15 amino acids. From germline, CDR1 is SGHDT and CDR2 YYEEEE. CDR3 nucleotides: TGTGCCAGCAGCGCCGGACAGGACATATCGAACGAGCAGTACTTC. Its translation is CASSAGQDISNEQYF.